A single sample is the source of the 15 T cell receptor beta chains below, sequenced in a study of T cell repertoires in cytomegalovirus infection. TCRdb re-derived calls from the reads in MiXCR, one entry per CDR3 protein. The sample has just over 150,000 distinct CDR3 sequences, 20% to 30% seen once. The specimen was PBMCs. These receptors all come from a human donor in good health (CMV status not recorded). Some clones in this sample may be carry-over from other donors' samples.

The rearrangement joins TRBV4-2 to TRBJ2-7, with D maybe TRBD1 (6 bases). The length of the CDR3 is 16 residues. With 4 bases removed from V and 2 bases from J, the gap between germline ends came to 18 bases. Germline CDR1 is LGHNA and CDR2 is YNFKEQ. As DNA, the CDR3 is TGTGCCAGCAGCCCACTCCCGGGACAAGGAACCTACGAGCAGTACTTC. It codes for CASSPLPGQGTYEQYF.

The chain employs TRBV7-6 and TRBJ2-2, with D possibly being TRBD2 (5 bases). The CDR3 has 14 amino acids. The V gene lost 2 bases and the J gene lost 6 bases, with 10 bases spanning the gap. The germline gives CDR1 SGHVS, CDR2 FNYEAQ. As DNA, the CDR3 is TGTGCCAGCAGCTTACCGGACTTTTCCGGGGAGCTGTTTTTT. Protein product: CASSLPDFSGELFF.

This clonotype was picked up a small number of times. The chain couples TRBV5-1 to TRBJ2-5, with 7 nucleotides matching TRBD1. Germline loops: CDR1 SGHRS, CDR2 YFSETQ. This CDR3 has 15 residues. V trimming: 3 bases; J trimming: 5 bases; junction bases outside the gene matches: 10. CDR3 region: CASSSRRGGVETQYF. As DNA, the CDR3 is TGCGCCAGCAGCTCGCGAAGAGGGGGCGTCGAGACCCAGTACTTC.

Only a few counts were recorded for this clonotype. The chain couples TRBV28 to TRBJ1-5; no clear D. The CDR3 totals 12 residues. Per the germline V gene, CDR1 is MDHEN and CDR2 is SYDVKM. V gave up 6 bases and J gave up 8 bases, with 11 bases separating them. CDR3 in DNA: TGTGCCAGCAGCCCACTAAGGGAGCCCCAGCATTTT. Amino acids: CASSPLREPQHF.

Many counts were recorded for this clonotype. V usage is TRBV11-1 and J usage is TRBJ2-3; 14 positions agree with TRBD2. Per the germline V gene, CDR1 is SGHAT and CDR2 is FQDESV (reference sequence). The CDR3 has 16 residues. V gave up 4 bases and J gave up 9 bases; unmatched junction bases: 9. The CDR3 DNA reads TGTGCCAGCAGCTCTCGACTAGCGGGGGGGCCAGGAACGCAGTATTTT. This gives the protein CASSSRLAGGPGTQYF.

This clonotype has a handful of counts. The V call is TRBV7-2, the J call TRBJ2-4, with D perhaps TRBD2 (7 bases). V was clipped by 0 bases and J by 6 bases, with 12 bases between them. CDR3 length: 15 residues. The germline CDR1 and CDR2 sequences are SGHTA and FQGNSA. The CDR3 sequence: CASSLARGAGNIQYF. As DNA, the CDR3 is TGTGCCAGCAGCTTAGCTCGGGGGGCCGGAAACATTCAGTACTTC.

This clonotype occurred a few times. CDR3 nucleotides: TGTGCCAGCAGTTACTCGAGTATGGGACCCGGGGAGCTGTTTTTT. This sequence encodes CASSYSSMGPGELFF. This chain uses TRBV6-8 with TRBJ2-2; TRBD1 or TRBD2 may be the D gene (5 bases each). V lost 0 bases and J lost 6, with 11 bases in between. The length of the CDR3 is 15 residues. Per germline, CDR1 MNHGY and CDR2 SAAAGT.

This clonotype was recorded a few times. The V call is TRBV7-9, the J call TRBJ2-3; TRBD1 is a possible D gene (5 bases). The length of the CDR3 is 15 residues. CDR1 and CDR2 (germline): SEHNR, FQNEAQ (reference sequence). The ends were cut back, 5 bases at V and 4 bases at J, with 16 bases in the middle. The CDR3 DNA sequence: TGTGCCAGCAGCCCAGTTGGGGCCCCGGCAGATACGCAGTATTTT. Its translation: CASSPVGAPADTQYF.

Here the CDR3 reads CASSYIGGTVILHNEQFF. CDR3 DNA: TGTGCCAGCAGCTACATTGGGGGCACAGTTATCCTTCACAATGAGCAGTTCTTC. The genes are TRBV5-6 and TRBJ2-1; D is perhaps TRBD1 (6 bases). Germline V gives CDR1 SGHDT, CDR2 YYEEEE. Trimming took off 3 bases at V and 5 bases at J, with 24 bases between the two ends. This CDR3 contains 18 residues. The variable domain in full, completed from reference TRBV5-6 and TRBJ2-1, reads DAGVTQSPTHLIKTRGQQVTLRCSPKSGHDTVSWYQQALGQGPQFIFQYYEEEERQRGNFPDRFSGHQFPNYSSELNVNALLLGDSALYLCASSYIGGTVILHNEQFFGPGTRLTVL.

V and J are TRBV12-3 or TRBV12-4 and TRBJ1-2; D is unclear. The CDR3 is 14 amino acids. V gave up 2 bases and J gave up 6 bases, with 13 bases separating them. The chain's CDR3 is CASSLLKEPHGYTF. CDR3 DNA sequence: TGTGCCAGCAGTTTACTTAAGGAGCCGCATGGCTACACCTTC.

The chain carries TRBV20-1 and TRBJ2-6, with D perhaps TRBD2 (5 bases). Trimming cost V 2 bases and J 0 bases, with 14 bases left between them. This CDR3 spans 17 amino acids. The V gene's germline CDR1 is DFQATT and CDR2 SNEGSKA (reference sequence). Written as DNA, the CDR3 is TGCAGTGCTAGATCGGGGTCAGCAAACTCTGGGGCCAACGTCCTGACTTTC. It encodes CSARSGSANSGANVLTF.

This clonotype was seen only a few times. The chain couples TRBV19 to TRBJ2-2; TRBD2 is a possible D gene (6 bases). CDR3 length: 15 amino acids. The ends were cut back, 4 bases at V and 0 bases at J, with 9 bases in the middle. The germline CDR1 and CDR2 sequences are LNHDA and SQIVND (reference sequence). CDR3 nucleotide sequence: TGTGCCAGTAGTAGGTCTAGCGCGAACACCGGGGAGCTGTTTTTT. Its translation: CASSRSSANTGELFF. The variable domain in full, completed from reference TRBV19 and TRBJ2-2, reads DGGITQSPKYLFRKEGQNVTLSCEQNLNHDAMYWYRQDPGQGLRLIYYSQIVNDFQKGDIAEGYSVSREKKESFPLTVTSAQKNPTAFYLCASSRSSANTGELFFGEGSRLTVL.

V usage is TRBV27 and J usage is TRBJ1-5, with D perhaps TRBD1 (6 bases). Trimming left V 8 bases short and J 6 bases short, with 14 bases between. Germline V gene sequence: CDR1 MNHEY, CDR2 SMNVEV (reference sequence). This CDR3 is built from 13 residues. The CDR3 loop reads CASGYRVGQPQHF. The CDR3 DNA reads TGTGCCAGCGGATACAGGGTGGGTCAGCCCCAGCATTTT.

In its sample, this clonotype was seen a few times. CDR3 protein: CASSATGRAFF. As DNA, the CDR3 is TGTGCCAGCAGTGCCACAGGGAGAGCTTTCTTT. This sequence joins TRBV12-3 or TRBV12-4 and TRBJ1-1, with D possibly matching TRBD1 (6 bases). The CDR3 is 11 residues long. With 5 bases removed from V and 10 bases from J, the gap between germline ends came to 11 bases.

The chain employs TRBV20-1 and TRBJ2-1; D may be TRBD1 (6 bases). CDR1 DFQATT and CDR2 SNEGSKA come from the germline V gene (reference sequence). V lost 4 bases to trimming and J lost 6 bases, with 22 bases between them. The CDR3 spans 16 residues. The CDR3 sequence: CSATPSGAENSNEQFF. The CDR3 nucleotides are TGCAGTGCTACCCCCTCAGGGGCGGAAAACAGCAATGAGCAGTTCTTC.